The following is a T cell receptor (beta chain) sequence with its context. Measured with immunoSEQ multiplex PCR; TCRdb has only the in-frame clones, and not every one. In the table there are around 49,000 clones, 75% to 85% of which are singletons. The data are from a study of memory CD4+ T cells and cytomegalovirus serostatus. Turning to the study itself: Donors were healthy Belgian adults, fewer than ten CMV seropositive and around 23 seronegative.

The sort gate was single viable CD3+CD4+CD8-CD45RO+ cells for memory CD4+ T cells. The receptor's source is an adult in good health and CMV-seronegative. The sample comprised memory CD4+ T cells from blood.

The CDR3 here is CASTKHSSTGELFF. In DNA form, the CDR3 reads TGTGCCAGCACCAAGCACTCGAGCACCGGGGAGCTGTTTTTT. J is TRBJ2-2 and V is TRBV7-2; D is unresolved. Trimming took 7 bases from V and 4 from J, leaving 13 bases between them. CDR3 size: 14 residues. Looked up from germline, CDR1 is SGHTA and CDR2 is FQGNSA.